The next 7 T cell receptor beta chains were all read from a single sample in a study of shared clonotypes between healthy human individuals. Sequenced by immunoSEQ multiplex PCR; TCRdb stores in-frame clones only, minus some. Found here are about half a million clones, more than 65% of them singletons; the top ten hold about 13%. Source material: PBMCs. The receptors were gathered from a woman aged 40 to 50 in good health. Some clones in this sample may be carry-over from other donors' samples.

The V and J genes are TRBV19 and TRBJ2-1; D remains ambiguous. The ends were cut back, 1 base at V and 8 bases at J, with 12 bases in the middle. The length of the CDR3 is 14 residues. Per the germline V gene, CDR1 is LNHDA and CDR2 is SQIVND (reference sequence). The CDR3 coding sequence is TGTGCCAGTAGTATAGTGGGAACTGCGGATGAGCAGTTCTTC. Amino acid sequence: CASSIVGTADEQFF. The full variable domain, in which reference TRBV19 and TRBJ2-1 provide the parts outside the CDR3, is DGGITQSPKYLFRKEGQNVTLSCEQNLNHDAMYWYRQDPGQGLRLIYYSQIVNDFQKGDIAEGYSVSREKKESFPLTVTSAQKNPTAFYLCASSIVGTADEQFFGPGTRLTVL.

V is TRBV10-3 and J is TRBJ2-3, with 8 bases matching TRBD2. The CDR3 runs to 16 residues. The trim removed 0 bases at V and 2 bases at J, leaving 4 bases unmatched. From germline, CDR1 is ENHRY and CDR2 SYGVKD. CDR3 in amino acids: CAISESGGRNTDTQYF. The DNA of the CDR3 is TGTGCCATCAGTGAGTCAGGCGGGAGGAACACAGATACGCAGTATTTT.

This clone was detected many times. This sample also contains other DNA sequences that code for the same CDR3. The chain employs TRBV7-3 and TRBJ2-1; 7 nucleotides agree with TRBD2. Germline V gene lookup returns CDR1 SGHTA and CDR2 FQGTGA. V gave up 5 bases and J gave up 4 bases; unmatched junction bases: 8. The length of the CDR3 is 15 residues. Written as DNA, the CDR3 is TGTGCCAGCAGCCCCTTAGCGGGCGCGTACAATGAGCAGTTCTTC. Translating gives CASSPLAGAYNEQFF.

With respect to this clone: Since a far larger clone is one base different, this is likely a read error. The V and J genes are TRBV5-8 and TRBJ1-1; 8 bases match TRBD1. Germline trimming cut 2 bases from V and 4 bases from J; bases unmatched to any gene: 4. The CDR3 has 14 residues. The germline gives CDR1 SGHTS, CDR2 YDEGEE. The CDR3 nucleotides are TGTGCCAGCAGCTTCAGGGGGCCGGGCACTGAAGCTTTCTTT. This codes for CASSFRGPGTEAFF.

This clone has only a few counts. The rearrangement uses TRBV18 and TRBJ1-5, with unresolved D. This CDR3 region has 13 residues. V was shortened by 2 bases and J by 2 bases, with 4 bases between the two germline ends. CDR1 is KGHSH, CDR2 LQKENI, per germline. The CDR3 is CASSPGGNQPQHF. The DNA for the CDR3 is TGTGCCAGCTCACCAGGAGGCAATCAGCCCCAGCATTTT.

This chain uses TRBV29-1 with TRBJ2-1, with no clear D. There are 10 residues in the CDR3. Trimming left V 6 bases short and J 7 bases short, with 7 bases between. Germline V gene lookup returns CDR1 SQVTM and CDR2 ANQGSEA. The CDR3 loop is CSVHINEQFF. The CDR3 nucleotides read TGCAGCGTGCACATTAATGAGCAGTTCTTC.

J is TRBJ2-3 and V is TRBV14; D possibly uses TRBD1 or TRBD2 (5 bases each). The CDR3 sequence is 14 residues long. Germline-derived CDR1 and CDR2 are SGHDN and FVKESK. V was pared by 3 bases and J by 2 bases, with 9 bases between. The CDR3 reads CASSHRDLTDTQYF. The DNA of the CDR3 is TGTGCCAGCAGCCACCGGGACCTCACAGATACGCAGTATTTT.